The next 8 T cell receptor beta chains were all read from a single sample in a study of blood T cells in healthy people across ages. Sample-barcoded 5' priming and a J-beta primer mix drove a second PCR of about 7 to 11 cycles. TCRdb redid the calling of the 5' RACE reads with MiXCR, one entry per CDR3 protein. This table holds approximately 730,000 distinct CDR3 sequences, about 40% found once. The source material was blood. Receptors were obtained from a woman aged 60-70 years in good health.

The CDR3: CATSEASGPGNEQFF. The CDR3 DNA is TGTGCCACCAGTGAGGCTAGCGGGCCAGGGAATGAGCAGTTCTTC. The chain combines TRBV24-1 with TRBJ2-1; TRBD2 matches 8 bases. The CDR3 contains 15 residues. Per the germline V gene, CDR1 is KGHDR and CDR2 is SFDVKD. The V gene end was trimmed by 4 bases and the J gene end by 7 bases; junction bases not matched to a gene: 8.

This clonotype has a handful of counts. The chain carries TRBV11-3 and TRBJ2-7; D possibly corresponds to TRBD1 (6 bases). Germline lookup yields CDR1 SGHNT and CDR2 YENEEA. V was pared by 0 bases and J by 4 bases, with 13 bases between. The CDR3 has 15 amino acids. In nucleotides, the CDR3 is TGTGCCAGCAGCTTAGACCACGGGACACCTTACGAGCAGTACTTC. This gives the protein CASSLDHGTPYEQYF.

The rearrangement uses TRBV20-1 and TRBJ1-1, with D possibly matching TRBD1 (6 bases). Germline CDR1 and CDR2: DFQATT and SNEGSKA (reference sequence). The CDR3 extends over 16 amino acids. The V end was cut by 2 bases, the J end by 3 bases, with 19 bases between. CDR3 nucleotides: TGCAGTGCTAGACCGGTCTCCGGGGGGGCGGACACTGAAGCTTTCTTT. This gives the protein CSARPVSGGADTEAFF.

V gene TRBV11-2 combines with J gene TRBJ2-1; D remains ambiguous. Trimming removed 1 base from V and 7 bases from J, with 8 bases in between. The CDR3 runs 13 residues. The germline V gene has CDR1 SGHAT and CDR2 FQNNGV. The chain's CDR3 is CASSLVMWNEQFF. CDR3 DNA sequence: TGTGCCAGCAGCTTAGTGATGTGGAATGAGCAGTTCTTC. The variable domain in full, with the rest retrieved from reference TRBV11-2 and TRBJ2-1, is EAGVAQSPRYKIIEKRQSVAFWCNPISGHATLYWYQQILGQGPKLLIQFQNNGVVDDSQLPKDRFSAERLKGVDSTLKIQPAKLEDSAVYLCASSLVMWNEQFFGPGTRLTVL.

This clonotype was picked up a small number of times. This rearrangement joins TRBV6-2 or TRBV6-3 to TRBJ2-1; D gene unclear. Germline CDR1 reads MNHEY; CDR2 reads SVGEGT. V was clipped by 2 bases and J by 4 bases, with 12 bases between them. This CDR3 has 15 amino acids. The CDR3: CASSYGVAMYNEQFF. The CDR3 DNA reads as TGTGCCAGCAGTTACGGGGTAGCCATGTACAATGAGCAGTTCTTC.

Concerning this clonotype: A much larger clone differs by one base, so this may be a read error. The chain uses TRBV4-3 and TRBJ2-1; D might be TRBD2 (5 bases). The CDR3 contains 15 residues. CDR1 and CDR2 (germline): LGHNA, YSLEER. Trimming cost V 1 base and J 5 bases, with 12 bases left between them. The CDR3 protein is CASSQGGPHHNEQFF. CDR3 bases: TGCGCCAGCAGCCAAGGCGGGCCTCACCACAATGAGCAGTTCTTC.

V and J are TRBV7-2 and TRBJ2-5; the match to TRBD2 covers 16 bases. Germline V lookup: CDR1 SGHTA, CDR2 FQGNSA. There are 17 residues in the CDR3. With 5 bases clipped from V and 6 bases from J, the junction kept 9 bases outside the gene matches. Here the CDR3 DNA reads TGTGCCAGCAGCGCGGGACTAGCGGGAGGGATTCAAAAGACCCAGTACTTC. Translated, it gives CASSAGLAGGIQKTQYF.

The chain has TRBV12-3 or TRBV12-4 and TRBJ2-3; maybe TRBD2 (6 bases). The CDR3 consists of 13 residues. The V gene lost 5 bases and the J gene lost 5 bases, with 11 bases spanning the gap. The CDR3 sequence is CASSTGTLDTQYF. DNA for the CDR3: TGTGCCAGCAGTACCGGGACTTTAGATACGCAGTATTTT.